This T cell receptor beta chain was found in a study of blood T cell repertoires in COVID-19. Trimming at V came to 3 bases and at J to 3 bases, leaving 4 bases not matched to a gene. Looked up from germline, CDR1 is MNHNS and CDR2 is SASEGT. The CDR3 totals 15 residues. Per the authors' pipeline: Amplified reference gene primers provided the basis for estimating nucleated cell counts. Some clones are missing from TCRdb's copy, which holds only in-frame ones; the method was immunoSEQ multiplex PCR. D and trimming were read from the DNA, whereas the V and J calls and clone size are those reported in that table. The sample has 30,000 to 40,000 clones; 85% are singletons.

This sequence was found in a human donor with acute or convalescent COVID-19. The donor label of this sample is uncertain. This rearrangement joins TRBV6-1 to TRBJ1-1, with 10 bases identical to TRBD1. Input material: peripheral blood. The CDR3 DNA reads TGTGCCAGCAGTGAGCCGGGACAGGGGTACACTGAAGCTTTCTTT. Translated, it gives CASSEPGQGYTEAFF.